A single sample gave rise to the 6 T cell receptor beta chains below, sequenced in a study of blood T cell repertoires in COVID-19. TCRdb's table, derived via immunoSEQ multiplex PCR, lists solely in-frame clones and lacks some. The profile covers approximately 270,000 clones, with about 90% appearing a single time and roughly 4% taken by the ten largest. The sequenced sample was PBMCs or T cells enriched from blood (not recorded which). The origin of the receptors is a woman in her twenties or thirties with acute COVID-19.

The chain carries TRBV9 and TRBJ2-2; 8 nucleotides align to TRBD1. This CDR3 is built from 16 residues. Per germline, CDR1 SGDLS and CDR2 YYNGEE. After removal of 0 bases from V and 4 bases from J, the junction contained 5 bases not matched to a gene. The CDR3 loop is CASSVVDRVSTGELFF. The CDR3 nucleotides read TGTGCCAGCAGCGTAGTGGACAGGGTCAGCACCGGGGAGCTGTTTTTT.

The V call is TRBV7-9, the J call TRBJ1-1, with no clear D. Germline CDR1 is SEHNR and CDR2 is FQNEAQ (reference sequence). The ends were cut back, 6 bases at V and 1 base at J, with 12 bases in the middle. This CDR3 spans 14 amino acids. The CDR3 region is CASSLTRQNTEAFF. CDR3 bases: TGTGCCAGCAGTCTTACCCGACAGAACACTGAAGCTTTCTTT.

The chain carries TRBV27 and TRBJ1-3; weak D call: TRBD1 (6 bases). The CDR3 sequence is 16 residues long. Germline V CDR1 and CDR2: MNHEY, SMNVEV (reference sequence). V lost 5 bases and J lost 0, with 14 bases in between. CDR3 sequence reads: CASSVQGPPSGNTIYF. CDR3 nucleotide sequence: TGTGCCAGCAGTGTCCAGGGGCCCCCCTCTGGAAACACCATATATTTT.

The chain is built from TRBV19 and TRBJ1-2; D possibly corresponds to TRBD1 (6 bases). Germline V gene lookup returns CDR1 LNHDA and CDR2 SQIVND (reference sequence). V was clipped by 5 bases and J by 7 bases, with 17 bases between them. This CDR3 spans 14 amino acids. The chain's CDR3 is CASSGPGGAAGYTF. DNA for the CDR3: TGTGCCAGTAGTGGACCCGGGGGGGCCGCTGGCTACACCTTC.

V is TRBV27 and J is TRBJ2-1, with 10 positions matching TRBD1. V shed 0 bases, J shed 8 bases, and the junction held 13 bases outside the gene matches. Per the germline V gene, CDR1 is MNHEY and CDR2 is SMNVEV (reference sequence). This CDR3 is built from 18 residues. The CDR3 DNA reads TGTGCCAGCAGTTTATCCGGGCTCCTCGGGACAGGGGCCCATGAGCAGTTCTTC. Translating it yields CASSLSGLLGTGAHEQFF.

This chain connects TRBV3-1 (or the pseudogene TRBV3-2) to TRBJ2-4, with D possibly TRBD1 on 6 matching bases. V dropped 5 bases and J dropped 7 bases, with 15 bases sitting between them. Germline values: CDR1 LGHDT, CDR2 YNNKEL (reference sequence). This CDR3 has 14 amino acids. The CDR3 spells CASSYSAGQNIQYF. CDR3 DNA sequence: TGTGCCAGCAGCTACTCCGCCGGACAGAACATTCAGTACTTC.